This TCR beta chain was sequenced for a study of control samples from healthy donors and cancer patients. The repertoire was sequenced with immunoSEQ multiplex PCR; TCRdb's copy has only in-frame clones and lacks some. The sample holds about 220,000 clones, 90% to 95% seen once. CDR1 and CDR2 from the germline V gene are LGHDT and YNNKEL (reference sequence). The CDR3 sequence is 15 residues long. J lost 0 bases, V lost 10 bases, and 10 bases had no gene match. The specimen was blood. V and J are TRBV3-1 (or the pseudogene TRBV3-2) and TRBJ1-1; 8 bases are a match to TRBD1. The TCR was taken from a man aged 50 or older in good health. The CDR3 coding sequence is TGTGCCACCGCCCAAACAGGGGGGATGAACACTGAAGCTTTCTTT. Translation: CATAQTGGMNTEAFF.